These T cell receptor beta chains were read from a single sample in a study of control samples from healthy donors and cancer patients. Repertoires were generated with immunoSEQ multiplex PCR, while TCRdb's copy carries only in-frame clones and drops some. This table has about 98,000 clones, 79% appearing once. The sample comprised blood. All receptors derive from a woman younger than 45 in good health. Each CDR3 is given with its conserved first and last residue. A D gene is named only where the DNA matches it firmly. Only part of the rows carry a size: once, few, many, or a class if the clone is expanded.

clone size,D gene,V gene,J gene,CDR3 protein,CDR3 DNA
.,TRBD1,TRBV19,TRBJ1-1,CASSIDRTGGRIGRGTEAFF,TGTGCCAGTAGTATAGATCGAACAGGGGGACGCATTGGGCGGGGGACTGAAGCTTTCTTT
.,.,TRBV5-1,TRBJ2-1,CASSLVAGNEQFF,TGCGCCAGCAGCTTGGTTGCGGGCAATGAGCAGTTCTTC
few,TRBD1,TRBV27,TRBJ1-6,CASSPRGLGNSPLHF,TGTGCCAGCAGTCCAAGGGGGCTGGGGAATTCACCCCTCCACTTT
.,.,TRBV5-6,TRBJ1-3,CASSREGFSGNTIYF,TGTGCCAGCAGCCGGGAGGGGTTCTCTGGAAACACCATATATTTT
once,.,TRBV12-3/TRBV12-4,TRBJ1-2,CASSPSGFYGYTF,TGTGCCAGCAGCCCGTCCGGTTTCTATGGCTACACCTTC
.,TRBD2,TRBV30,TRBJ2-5,CAWGLAGGYQETQYF,TGTGCCTGGGGACTAGCGGGGGGGTACCAAGAGACCCAGTACTTC
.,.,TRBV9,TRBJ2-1,CASSQDSLKQFF,TGTGCCAGCAGCCAGGACAGCCTAAAGCAGTTCTTC
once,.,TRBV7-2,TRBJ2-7,CASSLVVRDEQYF,TGTGCCAGCAGCTTAGTGGTGAGGGACGAGCAGTACTTC
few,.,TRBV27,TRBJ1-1,CASRYISQGTTEAFF,TGTGCCAGCAGATATATTAGCCAGGGGACCACTGAAGCTTTCTTT
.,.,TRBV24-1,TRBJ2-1,CATSESDEQFF,TGTGCCACCAGTGAGTCGGATGAGCAGTTCTTC
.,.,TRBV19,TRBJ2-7,CASSRDNAYEQYF,TGTGCCAGTAGCCGGGACAACGCCTACGAGCAGTACTTC
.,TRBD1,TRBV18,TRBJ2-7,CASSSGQGALHEQYF,TGTGCCAGCTCATCGGGACAGGGGGCGCTACACGAGCAGTACTTC
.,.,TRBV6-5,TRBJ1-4,CASSRRIEKLFF,TGTGCCAGCAGTCGGAGGATTGAAAAACTGTTTTTT
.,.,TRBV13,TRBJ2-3,CASSTRLVADTQYF,TGTGCCAGCAGCACCCGACTAGTGGCAGATACGCAGTATTTT
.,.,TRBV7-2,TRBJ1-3,CASRPNQGPGNTIYF,TGTGCCAGCAGGCCTAACCAGGGTCCTGGAAACACCATATATTTT
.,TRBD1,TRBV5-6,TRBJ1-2,CASSLGGGQTNYGYTF,TGTGCCAGCAGCTTGGGTGGGGGACAGACAAACTATGGCTACACCTTC
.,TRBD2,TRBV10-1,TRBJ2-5,CASSEARLAGGLETQYF,TGCGCCAGCAGTGAGGCGAGGCTAGCGGGGGGTCTGGAGACCCAGTACTTC
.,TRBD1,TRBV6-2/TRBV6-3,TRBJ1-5,CASSLPRQGSNQPQHF,TGTGCCAGCAGTCTACCACGACAGGGCAGCAATCAGCCCCAGCATTTT
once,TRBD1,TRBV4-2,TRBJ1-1,CASSRRTGIMNTEAFF,TGTGCCAGCAGCCGAAGGACAGGGATAATGAACACTGAAGCTTTCTTT
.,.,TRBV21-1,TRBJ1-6,CASSSGTPRPLHF,TGTGCCAGCAGCAGTGGGACACCCCGCCCCCTCCACTTT
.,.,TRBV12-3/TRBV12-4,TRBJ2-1,CASSVTYEQFF,TGTGCCAGCAGTGTGACCTATGAGCAGTTCTTC
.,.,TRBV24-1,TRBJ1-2,CATSDSKTAPSF,TGTGCCACCAGTGATTCGAAGACAGCCCCGAGCTTC
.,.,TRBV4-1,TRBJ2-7,CASSQDTASAYEQYF,TGCGCCAGCAGCCAAGATACGGCTAGCGCTTACGAGCAGTACTTC
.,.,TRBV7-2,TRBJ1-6,CASSRRQEGLHF,TGTGCCAGCAGCCGAAGACAGGAAGGCCTCCACTTT
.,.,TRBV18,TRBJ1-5,CASSPTAQPGQPQHF,TGTGCCAGCTCACCCACGGCACAGCCGGGTCAGCCCCAGCATTTT
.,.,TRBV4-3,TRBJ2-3,CASSQDPRWGDTQYF,TGCGCCAGCAGCCAAGATCCGAGATGGGGAGATACGCAGTATTTT
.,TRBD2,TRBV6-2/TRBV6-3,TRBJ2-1,CASSPRLAGNNEQFF,TGTGCCAGCAGTCCCCGACTAGCGGGAAACAATGAGCAGTTCTTC
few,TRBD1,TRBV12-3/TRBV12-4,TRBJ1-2,CASRKGTGGGYTF,TGTGCCAGCAGGAAAGGGACAGGGGGAGGCTACACCTTC
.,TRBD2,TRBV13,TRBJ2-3,CASSLATGGFGDTQYF,TGTGCCAGCAGCTTAGCTACGGGGGGTTTCGGAGATACGCAGTATTTT
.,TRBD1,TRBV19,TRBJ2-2,CASSIRGPNGELFF,TGTGCCAGTAGTATCAGGGGGCCAAACGGGGAGCTGTTTTTT
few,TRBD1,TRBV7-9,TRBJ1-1,CASSSDRLGAFF,TGTGCCAGCAGCTCGGACAGGCTGGGAGCTTTCTTT
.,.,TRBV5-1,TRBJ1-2,CASSLDRVEGYTF,TGCGCCAGCAGCTTGGACAGGGTAGAAGGCTACACCTTC
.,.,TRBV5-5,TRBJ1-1,CASSWGTGSTEAFF,TGTGCCAGCAGCTGGGGCACAGGGAGCACTGAAGCTTTCTTT